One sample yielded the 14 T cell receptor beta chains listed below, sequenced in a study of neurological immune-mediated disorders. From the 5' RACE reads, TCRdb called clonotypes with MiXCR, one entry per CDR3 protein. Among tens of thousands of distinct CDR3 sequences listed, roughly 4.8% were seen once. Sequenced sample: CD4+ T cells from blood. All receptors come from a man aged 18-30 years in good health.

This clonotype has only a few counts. The CDR3 sequence is CASSLANTSTLIGYEQYF. CDR3 coding DNA: TGCGCCAGCAGCTTGGCGAACACTAGCACCCTCATCGGATACGAGCAGTACTTC. The chain couples TRBV5-1 to TRBJ2-7; D is perhaps TRBD2 (6 bases). Trimming cost V 0 bases and J 4 bases, with 23 bases left between them. This CDR3 is built from 18 residues. In germline, CDR1 is SGHRS, CDR2 YFSETQ. The full variable domain, in which reference TRBV5-1 and TRBJ2-7 provide the parts outside the CDR3, is KAGVTQTPRYLIKTRGQQVTLSCSPISGHRSVSWYQQTPGQGLQFLFEYFSETQRNKGNFPGRFSGRQFSNSRSEMNVSTLELGDSALYLCASSLANTSTLIGYEQYFGPGTRLTVT.

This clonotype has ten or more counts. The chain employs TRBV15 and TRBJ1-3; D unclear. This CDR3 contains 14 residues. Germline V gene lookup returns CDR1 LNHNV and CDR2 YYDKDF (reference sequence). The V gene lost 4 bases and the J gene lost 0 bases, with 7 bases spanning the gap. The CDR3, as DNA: TGTGCCACCAGCAATATACACTCTGGAAACACCATATATTTT. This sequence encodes CATSNIHSGNTIYF.

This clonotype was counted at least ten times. The CDR3 region is CSVETYTGNNEQFF. CDR3 nucleotides: TGCAGCGTGGAAACATATACCGGGAACAATGAGCAGTTCTTC. V gene TRBV29-1 combines with J gene TRBJ2-1, with D possibly being TRBD2 (5 bases). Germline CDR1 is SQVTM and CDR2 is ANQGSEA. The CDR3 is 14 amino acids. V was cut by 6 bases and J by 5 bases, with 17 bases left in between.

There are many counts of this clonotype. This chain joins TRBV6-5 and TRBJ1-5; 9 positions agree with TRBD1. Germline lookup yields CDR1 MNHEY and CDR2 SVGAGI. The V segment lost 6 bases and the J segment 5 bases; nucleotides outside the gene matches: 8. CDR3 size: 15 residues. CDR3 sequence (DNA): TGTGCCAGCAGCCCGGGACAGGGAGTCTATCAGCCCCAGCATTTT. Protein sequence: CASSPGQGVYQPQHF.

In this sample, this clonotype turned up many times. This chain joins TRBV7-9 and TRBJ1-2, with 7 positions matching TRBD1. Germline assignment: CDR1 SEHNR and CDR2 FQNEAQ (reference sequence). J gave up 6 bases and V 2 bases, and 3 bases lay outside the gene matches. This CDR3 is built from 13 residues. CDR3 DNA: TGTGCCAGCAGCTTACGAGGGGGCCATGGCTACACCTTC. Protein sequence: CASSLRGGHGYTF.

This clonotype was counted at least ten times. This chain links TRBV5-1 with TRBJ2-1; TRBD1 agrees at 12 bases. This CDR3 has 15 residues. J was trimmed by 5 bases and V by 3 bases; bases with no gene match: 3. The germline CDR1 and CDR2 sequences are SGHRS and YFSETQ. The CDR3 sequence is CASSWGQGAHNEQFF. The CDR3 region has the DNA TGCGCCAGCAGCTGGGGACAGGGGGCACACAATGAGCAGTTCTTC.

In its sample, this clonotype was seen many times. The CDR3 DNA reads as TGTGCCAGCAGTTACGAACAGGGGCACGAGCAGTACTTC. Protein sequence: CASSYEQGHEQYF. The chain has TRBV6-2 or TRBV6-3 and TRBJ2-7; 7 nucleotides agree with TRBD1. V shed 2 bases, J shed 5 bases, and the junction held 3 bases outside the gene matches. The germline V gene encodes CDR1 MNHEY and CDR2 SVGEGT. There are 13 residues in the CDR3.

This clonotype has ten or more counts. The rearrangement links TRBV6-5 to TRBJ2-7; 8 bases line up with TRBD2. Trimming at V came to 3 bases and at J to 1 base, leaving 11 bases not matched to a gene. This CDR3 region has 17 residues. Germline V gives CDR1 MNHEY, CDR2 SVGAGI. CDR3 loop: CASSYSGTIVESYEQYF. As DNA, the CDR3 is TGTGCCAGCAGTTATAGCGGGACGATCGTTGAATCCTACGAGCAGTACTTC.

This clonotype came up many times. CDR3 bases: TGCAGTGCTAGAGTACCGGGACTAGCGGAAGAGACCCAGTACTTC. Translation gives CSARVPGLAEETQYF. The chain combines TRBV20-1 with TRBJ2-5, with 11 bases identical to TRBD2. CDR1 is DFQATT, CDR2 SNEGSKA, per germline (reference sequence). This CDR3 region has 15 residues. V dropped 1 base and J dropped 3; count of bases not matched to a gene: 4.

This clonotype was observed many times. The CDR3 spells CASSFSGDGETQYF. The CDR3, as DNA: TGTGCCAGCAGCTTTAGCGGGGACGGGGAGACCCAGTACTTC. The chain couples TRBV9 to TRBJ2-5; TRBD2 matches at 8 bases. Losses at the gene ends were 4 bases for V and 5 bases for J; bases not matched to a gene: 7. The CDR3 loop spans 14 amino acids. Germline CDR1 SGDLS, CDR2 YYNGEE.

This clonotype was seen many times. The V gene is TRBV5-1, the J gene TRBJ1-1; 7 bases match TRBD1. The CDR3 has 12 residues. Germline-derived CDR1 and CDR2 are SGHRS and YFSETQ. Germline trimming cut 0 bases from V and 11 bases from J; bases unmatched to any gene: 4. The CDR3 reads CASSLGDRDAFF. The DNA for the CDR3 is TGCGCCAGCAGCTTGGGTGACAGGGACGCTTTCTTT.

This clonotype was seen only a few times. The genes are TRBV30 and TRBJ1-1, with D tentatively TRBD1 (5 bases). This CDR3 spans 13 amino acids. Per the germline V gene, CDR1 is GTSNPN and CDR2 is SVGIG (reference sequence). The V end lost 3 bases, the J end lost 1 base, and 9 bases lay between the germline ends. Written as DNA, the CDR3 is TGTGCCTGGAGGAGAACAGGGAACACTGAAGCTTTCTTT. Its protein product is CAWRRTGNTEAFF.

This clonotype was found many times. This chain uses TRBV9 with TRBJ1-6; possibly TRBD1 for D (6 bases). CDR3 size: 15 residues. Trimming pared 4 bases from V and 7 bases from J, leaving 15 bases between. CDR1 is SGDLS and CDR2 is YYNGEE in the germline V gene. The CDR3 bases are TGTGCCAGCAGCCCGAGAGGAGGGGGAAATTCACCCCTCCACTTT. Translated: CASSPRGGGNSPLHF.

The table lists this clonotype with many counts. The CDR3 nucleotides are TGCGCCAGCAGCTTGGAAGGGACAGGGAGTAGTTTTGAGCAGTTCTTC. Its translation: CASSLEGTGSSFEQFF. The genes are TRBV5-1 and TRBJ2-1; 9 bases fit TRBD1. With 0 bases clipped from V and 9 bases from J, the junction kept 10 bases outside the gene matches. Germline lookup yields CDR1 SGHRS and CDR2 YFSETQ. The CDR3 runs 16 residues.